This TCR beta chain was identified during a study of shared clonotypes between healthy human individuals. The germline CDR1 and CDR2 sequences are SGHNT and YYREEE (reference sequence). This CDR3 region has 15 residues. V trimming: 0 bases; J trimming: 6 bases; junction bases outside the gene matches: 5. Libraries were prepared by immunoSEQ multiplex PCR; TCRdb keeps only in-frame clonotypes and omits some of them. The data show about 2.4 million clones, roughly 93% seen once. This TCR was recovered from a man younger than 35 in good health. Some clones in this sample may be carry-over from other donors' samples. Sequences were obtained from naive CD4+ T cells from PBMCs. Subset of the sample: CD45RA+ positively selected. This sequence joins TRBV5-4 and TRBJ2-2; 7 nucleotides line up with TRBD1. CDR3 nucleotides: TGTGCCAGCAGCTTGGTTGACAGGGTGCCCGGGGAGCTGTTTTTT. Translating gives CASSLVDRVPGELFF.